This paragraph covers one TCR beta chain sequence. This clonotype was recorded a few times. Its antigen specificity is not known. No much larger clonotype is one base removed from it; base qualities were not supplied. This sample is part of a study of tumor-infiltrating lymphocytes in oesophageal squamous cell carcinoma (dated by TCRdb to the mid-2010s). V is clipped by 5 bases and J by 0 bases, and the sequence between their germline boundaries is 11 bases long. Reading from cysteine to phenylalanine, the CDR3 counts 16 amino acids. Of the read, only the CDR3 DNA is kept; its 48 bases are in frame from base 1. The library was produced with PCR. This sample was sequenced with an Illumina HiSeq 2000. Starting from the raw public reads, TCRdb applied fastp trimming at Q25, assembled clones with MiXCR and retained in-frame beta chains. CDR3 protein duplicates are merged, each entry listing the most common genes and DNA. Recorded for this sample are over 14,000 distinct CDR3 sequences; about 50% of them occurred a single time. About 18% of the sample lies in the top ten.

The chain links TRBV12-3 or TRBV12-4 with TRBJ2-6; the D gene identity is not certain. Sequencing was performed on esophageal tumor tissue. This clonotype was sampled from a male donor with esophageal squamous cell carcinoma. The CDR3: CASSRSLLSGANVLTF. The sequenced DNA: TGTGCCAGCAGTAGATCACTTCTCTCTGGGGCCAACGTCCTGACTTTC.